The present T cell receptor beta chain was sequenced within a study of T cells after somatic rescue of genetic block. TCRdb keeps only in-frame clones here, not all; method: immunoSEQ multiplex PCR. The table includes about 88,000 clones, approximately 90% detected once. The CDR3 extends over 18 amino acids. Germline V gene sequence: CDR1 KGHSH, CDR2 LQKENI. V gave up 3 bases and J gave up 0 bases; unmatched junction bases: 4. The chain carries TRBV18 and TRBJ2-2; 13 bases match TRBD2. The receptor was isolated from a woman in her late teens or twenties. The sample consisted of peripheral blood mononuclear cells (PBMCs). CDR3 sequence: CASSPTGTSGTNTGELFF. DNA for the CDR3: TGTGCCAGCTCACCGACCGGGACTAGCGGGACGAACACCGGGGAGCTGTTTTTT.